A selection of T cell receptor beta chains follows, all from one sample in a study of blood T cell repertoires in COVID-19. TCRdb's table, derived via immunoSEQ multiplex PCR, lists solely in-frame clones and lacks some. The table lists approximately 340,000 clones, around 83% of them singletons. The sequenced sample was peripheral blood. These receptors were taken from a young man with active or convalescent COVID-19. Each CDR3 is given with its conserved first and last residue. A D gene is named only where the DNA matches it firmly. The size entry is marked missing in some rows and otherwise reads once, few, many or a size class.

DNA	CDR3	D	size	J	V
TGCGCCAGCAGCCACGACAGAGGCACTGAAGCTTTCTTT	CASSHDRGTEAFF	NA	NA	TRBJ1-1	TRBV4-3
TGTGCCAGCAGCTTAGGACAGTACAATGAGCAGTTCTTC	CASSLGQYNEQFF	NA	few	TRBJ2-1	TRBV7-2
TGTGCCAGCACGACTAGGCATGAGCAGTTCTTC	CASTTRHEQFF	NA	NA	TRBJ2-1	TRBV6-5
TGTGCCAGCAGCCCAGCTTATGGGACACTTAACACTGAAGCTTTCTTT	CASSPAYGTLNTEAFF	NA	once	TRBJ1-1	TRBV9
TGCAGCGTTGAAGAGAACAGCTATGGCTACACCTTC	CSVEENSYGYTF	NA	once	TRBJ1-2	TRBV29-1
TGTGCCAGCAGCGTAGAAGAGGGCACACGGTTCTTC	CASSVEEGTRFF	NA	NA	TRBJ2-1	TRBV9
TGTGCCAGCAGCCCACGCGGCCGCAGCAACAATGGCTACACCTTC	CASSPRGRSNNGYTF	NA	NA	TRBJ1-2	TRBV7-2
TGTGCCAGCAGCCAACCAGGGAGGTATGGCTACACCTTC	CASSQPGRYGYTF	NA	NA	TRBJ1-2	TRBV3-1/TRBV3-2
TGTGCCAGCGCGGCAGAGGCGTACCAGCCCCAGCATTTT	CASAAEAYQPQHF	NA	NA	TRBJ1-5	TRBV2
TGTGCCAGCAGCTTACTGGCGGAGATGAACACTGAAGCTTTCTTT	CASSLLAEMNTEAFF	NA	NA	TRBJ1-1	TRBV7-9
TGTGCCAGCAGCTCCCCGAGGGAGGTCGAAAAACTGTTTTTT	CASSSPREVEKLFF	NA	NA	TRBJ1-4	TRBV5-6
TGTGCCAGCAGTCCCAGGGACAGGGATACGCAGTATTTT	CASSPRDRDTQYF	TRBD1	NA	TRBJ2-3	TRBV12-3/TRBV12-4
TGTGCCAGCAGCTTTTACTACGAAAACGAGCAGTACTTC	CASSFYYENEQYF	NA	NA	TRBJ2-7	TRBV7-2
TGTGCCAGCAGCTTGACAGGGACCTACGAGCAGTACTTC	CASSLTGTYEQYF	TRBD1	NA	TRBJ2-7	TRBV27
TGTGCCAGCCCTCGGAGGGTAGGCTATGGCTACACCTTC	CASPRRVGYGYTF	NA	NA	TRBJ1-2	TRBV7-9
TGTGCCAGCAGTCCCGCAGGGCCTGGAAACACCATATATTTT	CASSPAGPGNTIYF	NA	NA	TRBJ1-3	TRBV27
TGTGCCAGCAGCTTAGGGCTAGTTGGGGCCAACGTCCTGACTTTC	CASSLGLVGANVLTF	NA	NA	TRBJ2-6	TRBV7-6
TGTGCCAGCGGCGCACCGGGACAGGAAGCTTTCTTT	CASGAPGQEAFF	TRBD1	NA	TRBJ1-1	TRBV6-5
TGTGCCAGTAGTATAGGAGGCAGGGGGAACTATGGCTACACCTTC	CASSIGGRGNYGYTF	TRBD1	NA	TRBJ1-2	TRBV19